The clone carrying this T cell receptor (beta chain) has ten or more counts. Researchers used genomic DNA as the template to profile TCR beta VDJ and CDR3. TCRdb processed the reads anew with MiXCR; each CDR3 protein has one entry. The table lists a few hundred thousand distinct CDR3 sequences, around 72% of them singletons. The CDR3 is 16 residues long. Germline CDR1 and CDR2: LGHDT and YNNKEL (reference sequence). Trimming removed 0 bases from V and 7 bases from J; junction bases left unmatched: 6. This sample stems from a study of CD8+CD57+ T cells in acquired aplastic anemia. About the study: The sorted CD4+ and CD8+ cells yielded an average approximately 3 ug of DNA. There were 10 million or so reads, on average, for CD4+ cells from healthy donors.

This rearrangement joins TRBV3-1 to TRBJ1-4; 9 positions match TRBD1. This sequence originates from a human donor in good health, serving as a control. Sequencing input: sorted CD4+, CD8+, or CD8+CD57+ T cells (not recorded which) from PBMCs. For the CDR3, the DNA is TGTGCCAGCAGCCAAGAGGGACAGGGCCTCGGTGAAAAACTGTTTTTT. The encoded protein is CASSQEGQGLGEKLFF.